This entry concerns a single TCR beta chain. A single count supports this clone. Its antigen remains undetermined. The sample holds no much larger clone one base away, and base qualities are not on file. Sequences KGHDR (CDR1) and SFDVKD (CDR2) are obtained from the germline V gene. Including the terminal cysteine and phenylalanine, the CDR3 comprises 16 residues. Kept here is only the CDR3 DNA, which spans 48 bases and is read in frame from base 1. Compared with germline, V lacks 3 bases and J lacks 8 bases; bases without a gene match: 10. The treatment or condition label of this sample denotes: about 20 received Ad26.COV2.S at low or high dose, single or two shots; about five received placebo; per-sample allocation not given. For vaccine and placebo recipients, repertoires were sequenced using samples collected on day 63 after the first injection. Cohort 1b enrolled some 25 adults aged 18-55 years at a single site in Boston, USA, between 29 July and 7 August 2020. Ad26.COV2.S was a replication-incompetent adenovirus type 26 vector that expressed a prefusion-stabilized SARS-CoV-2 spike protein derived from the original Wuhan strain.

This sample stems from a study of Ad26.COV2.S vaccination and SARS-CoV-2 variants (dated by TCRdb to 2020 to 2023). About the study as a whole: Vaccine-arm donors were drawn from COV1001, a multicentre, randomized, double-blind, placebo-controlled phase I-IIa trial of Ad26.COV2.S in healthy adults. A total of 32 samples were included in the TCR-sequenced set, comprising around 19 Ad26.COV2.S vaccine recipients, 5 placebo recipients and 8 SARS-CoV-2 convalescent individuals. Investigators remained blinded to trial group allocation during experiments and outcome assessment. Dosing of Ad26.COV2.S was intramuscular, at either 5x10^10 or 1x10^11 viral particles, delivered as one shot or as two shots spaced 56 days apart. Trial participants were randomized into five groups of five: low-dose or high-dose Ad26.COV2.S given once or twice, or placebo on both occasions. TCRbeta repertoire sequencing served as the tool for gauging how specific and how broad the SARS-CoV-2-reactive T cell receptors were following Ad26.COV2.S vaccination.

TCRbeta CDR3 regions were sequenced with the immunoSEQ Assay. After extraction, genomic DNA underwent amplification by bias-controlled multiplex PCR, followed by high-throughput sequencing. The original methods were these. To quantify the absolute abundance of every unique TCRbeta CDR3 region, sequences were collapsed and filtered. Usable DNA was measured by amplifying reference genes present in all nucleated cells, and TCRbeta template counts were normalized to that usable DNA to estimate T cell fraction. Repertoire TCRs were annotated as SARS-CoV-2-specific when V gene, CDR3 amino acid sequence and J gene were exactly matched to a known reactive TCR set. The reference SARS-CoV-2 TCR set was derived from MIRA and filtered for enrichment in COVID-19-positive ImmuneCODE repertoires, a step that removed public or cross-reactive TCRs. Using the MIRA antigens, annotated TCRs were further analysed by specific ORF or by position within an ORF. Depth was the summed frequency of annotated unique rearrangements, while breadth was defined as annotated unique rearrangements over total unique productive rearrangements. Two-sided Wilcoxon rank-sum tests were used to compare TCR breadth between groups. TCRdb provides this immuneACCESS table in a form limited to in-frame rearrangements. Some clones are lacking; in checked studies, under half of them reflect an unresolved V gene, and why the rest are absent is not known. For V, J and clone size, that table is used; D and trimming come from the DNA. The sample table contains about 680,000 clones; only one count was recorded for approximately 88% of them. The ten largest clones capture approximately 1.5% of the sample.

Study-wide findings and limitations: Higher spike-specific TCR breadth was observed in Ad26.COV2.S recipients than in placebo recipients (P = 0.0014). The study lacked the statistical power to compare responses across vaccine doses or regimens. Substantial breadth of spike-specific CD8+ and CD4+ T cell responses was reported after vaccination. According to the authors, total T cell responses may have been underestimated by the TCR breadth and depth analyses. Vaccine and placebo recipients had comparable non-spike TCR breadth, which fits with the vaccine containing only spike.

The receptor's source is a person aged 18-65 years who received the Ad26.COV2.S COVID-19 vaccine or a placebo. Sample: peripheral blood, taken in a trial of Ad26.COV2.S vaccine versus placebo. Rearrangement joined TRBV24-1 to TRBJ1-4; 8 nucleotides in the junction match TRBD1. The nucleotides are TGTGCCACCAGTGATCTCACTCAGGGGGCGGGGGAAAAACTGTTTTTT. It translates to CATSDLTQGAGEKLFF.